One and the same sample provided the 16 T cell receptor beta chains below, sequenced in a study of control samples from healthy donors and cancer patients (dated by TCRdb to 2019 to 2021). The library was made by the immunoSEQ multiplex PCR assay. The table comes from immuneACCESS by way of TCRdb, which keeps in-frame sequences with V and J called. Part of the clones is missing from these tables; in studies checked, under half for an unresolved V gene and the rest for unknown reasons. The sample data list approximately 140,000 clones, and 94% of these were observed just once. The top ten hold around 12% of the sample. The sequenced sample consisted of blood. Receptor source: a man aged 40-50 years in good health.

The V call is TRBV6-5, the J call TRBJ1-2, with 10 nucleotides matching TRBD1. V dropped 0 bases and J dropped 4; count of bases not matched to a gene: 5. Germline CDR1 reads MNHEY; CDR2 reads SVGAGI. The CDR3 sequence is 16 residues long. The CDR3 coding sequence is TGTGCCAGCAGTTACTCGTGGACAGGGGGGTCCTATGGCTACACCTTC. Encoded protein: CASSYSWTGGSYGYTF.

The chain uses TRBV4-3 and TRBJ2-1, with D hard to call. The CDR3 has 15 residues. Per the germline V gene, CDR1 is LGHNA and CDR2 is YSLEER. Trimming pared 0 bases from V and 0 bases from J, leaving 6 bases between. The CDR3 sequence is CASSQDPGSYNEQFF. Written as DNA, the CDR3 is TGCGCCAGCAGCCAAGATCCCGGCTCCTACAATGAGCAGTTCTTC.

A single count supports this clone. The CDR3 spells CASMGRTGNTGELFF. CDR3 nucleotides: TGTGCCAGCATGGGCCGGACGGGAAACACCGGGGAGCTGTTTTTT. This chain uses TRBV2 with TRBJ2-2; possible D gene TRBD2, 5 bases. Trimming left V 7 bases short and J 2 bases short, with 14 bases between. This CDR3 contains 15 residues. Germline V CDR1 and CDR2: SNHLY, FYNNEI. Full variable domain (outside the CDR3, taken from reference TRBV2 and TRBJ2-2): EPEVTQTPSHQVTQMGQEVILRCVPISNHLYFYWYRQILGQKVEFLVSFYNNEISEKSEIFDDQFSVERPDGSNFTLKIRSTKLEDSAMYFCASMGRTGNTGELFFGEGSRLTVL.

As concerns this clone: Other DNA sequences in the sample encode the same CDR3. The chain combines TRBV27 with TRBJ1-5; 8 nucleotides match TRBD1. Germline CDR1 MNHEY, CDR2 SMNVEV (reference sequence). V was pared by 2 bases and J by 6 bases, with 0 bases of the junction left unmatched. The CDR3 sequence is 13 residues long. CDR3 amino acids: CASSLDRGQPQHF. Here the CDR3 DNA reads TGTGCCAGCAGTTTAGACAGGGGTCAGCCCCAGCATTTT.

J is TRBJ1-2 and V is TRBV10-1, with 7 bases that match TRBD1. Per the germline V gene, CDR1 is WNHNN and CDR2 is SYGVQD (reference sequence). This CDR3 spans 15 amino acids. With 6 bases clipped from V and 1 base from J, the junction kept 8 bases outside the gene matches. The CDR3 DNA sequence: TGCGCCAGCAGACCACAGGGGCGGCATAACTATGGCTACACCTTC. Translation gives CASRPQGRHNYGYTF.

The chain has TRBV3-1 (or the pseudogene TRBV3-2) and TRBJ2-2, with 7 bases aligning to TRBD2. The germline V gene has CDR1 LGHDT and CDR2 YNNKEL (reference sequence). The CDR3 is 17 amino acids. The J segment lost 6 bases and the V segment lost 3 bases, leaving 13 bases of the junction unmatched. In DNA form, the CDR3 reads TGTGCCAGCAGCCACACGGCCAGACTAGCCCCCCCCGGGGAGCTGTTTTTT. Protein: CASSHTARLAPPGELFF.

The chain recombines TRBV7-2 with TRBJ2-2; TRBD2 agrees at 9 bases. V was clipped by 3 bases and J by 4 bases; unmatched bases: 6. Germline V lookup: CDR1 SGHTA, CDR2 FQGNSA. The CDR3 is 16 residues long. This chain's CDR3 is CASSLTSGRITGELFF. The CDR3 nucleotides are TGTGCCAGCAGCTTGACTAGCGGTAGGATCACCGGGGAGCTGTTTTTT. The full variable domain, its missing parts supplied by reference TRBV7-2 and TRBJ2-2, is GAGVSQSPSNKVTEKGKDVELRCDPISGHTALYWYRQSLGQGLEFLIYFQGNSAPDKSGLPSDRFSAERTGGSVSTLTIQRTQQEDSAVYLCASSLTSGRITGELFFGEGSRLTVL.

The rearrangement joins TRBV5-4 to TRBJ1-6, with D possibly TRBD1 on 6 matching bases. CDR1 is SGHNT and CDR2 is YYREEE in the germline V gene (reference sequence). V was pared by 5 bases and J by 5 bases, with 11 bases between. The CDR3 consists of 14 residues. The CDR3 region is CASRRGGDNSPLHF. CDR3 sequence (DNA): TGTGCCAGCAGACGAGGGGGGGATAATTCACCCCTCCACTTT.

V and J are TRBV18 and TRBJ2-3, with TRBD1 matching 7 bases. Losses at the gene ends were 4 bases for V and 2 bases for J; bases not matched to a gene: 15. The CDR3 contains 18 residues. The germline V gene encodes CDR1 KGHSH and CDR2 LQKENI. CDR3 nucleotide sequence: TGTGCCAGCTCACTAAGACAGGGATCAACTCTCAACACAGATACGCAGTATTTT. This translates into CASSLRQGSTLNTDTQYF.

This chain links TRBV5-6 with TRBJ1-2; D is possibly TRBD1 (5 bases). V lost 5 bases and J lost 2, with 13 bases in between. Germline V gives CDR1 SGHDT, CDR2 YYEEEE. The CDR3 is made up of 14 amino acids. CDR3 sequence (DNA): TGTGCCAGCAGAATACGGGACGGCAACTATGGCTACACCTTC. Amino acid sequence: CASRIRDGNYGYTF.

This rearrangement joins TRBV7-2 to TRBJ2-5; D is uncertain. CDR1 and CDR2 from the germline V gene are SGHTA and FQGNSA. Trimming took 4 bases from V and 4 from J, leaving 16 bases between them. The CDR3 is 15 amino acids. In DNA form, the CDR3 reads TGTGCCAGCAGCTCCTCGACCACAGTCGTAGAGACCCAGTACTTC. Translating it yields CASSSSTTVVETQYF.

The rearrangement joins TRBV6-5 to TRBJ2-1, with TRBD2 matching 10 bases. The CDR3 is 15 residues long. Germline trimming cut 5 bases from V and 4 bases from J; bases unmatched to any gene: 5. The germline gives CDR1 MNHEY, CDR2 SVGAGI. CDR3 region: CASSKLAGPYNEQFF. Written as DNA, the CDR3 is TGTGCCAGCAGTAAACTAGCGGGGCCATACAATGAGCAGTTCTTC.

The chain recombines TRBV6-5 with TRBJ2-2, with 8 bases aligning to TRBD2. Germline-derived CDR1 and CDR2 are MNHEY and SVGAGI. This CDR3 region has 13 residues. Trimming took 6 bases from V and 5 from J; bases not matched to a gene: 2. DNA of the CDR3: TGTGCCAGCAGCTCTAGCGGGACCGGGGAGCTGTTTTTT. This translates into CASSSSGTGELFF.

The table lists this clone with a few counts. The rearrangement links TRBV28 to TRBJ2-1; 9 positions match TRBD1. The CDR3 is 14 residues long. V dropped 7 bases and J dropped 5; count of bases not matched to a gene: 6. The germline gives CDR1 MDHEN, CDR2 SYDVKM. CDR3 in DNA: TGTGCCAGCACCACAGGGGGCCGGAACAATGAGCAGTTCTTC. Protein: CASTTGGRNNEQFF.

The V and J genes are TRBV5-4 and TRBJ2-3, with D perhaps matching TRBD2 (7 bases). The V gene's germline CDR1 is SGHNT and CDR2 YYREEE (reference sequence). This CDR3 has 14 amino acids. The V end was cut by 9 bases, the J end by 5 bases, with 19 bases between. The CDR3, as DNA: TGTGCCACGGCAAAGGGGGGGGCAGAAGATACGCAGTATTTT. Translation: CATAKGGAEDTQYF.

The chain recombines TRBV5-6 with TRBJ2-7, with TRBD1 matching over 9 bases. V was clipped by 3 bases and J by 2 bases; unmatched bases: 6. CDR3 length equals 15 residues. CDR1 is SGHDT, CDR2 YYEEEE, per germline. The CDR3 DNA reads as TGTGCCAGCAGCTATGGGTGGGACAGGGCCTACGAGCAGTACTTC. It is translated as CASSYGWDRAYEQYF.